Given below is one TCR beta chain in context. The antigen is undetermined. The entry originates in a study of CD8 T cell repertoires and HIV-1 epitope variants. Data came from immunoSEQ multiplex PCR; TCRdb stores just in-frame clones and leaves some out. The sample shows thousands of clones, 55% to 65% of them seen only once. V dropped 4 bases and J dropped 6 bases, with 13 bases sitting between them. This CDR3 contains 14 residues. Germline V lookup: CDR1 MNHEY, CDR2 SVGAGI. This TCR was sampled from a male donor with HIV. The sample was cultured CD8+ T cells derived from PBMCs. The chain links TRBV6-5 to TRBJ2-1, with D unresolved. The CDR3 nucleotides read TGTGCCAGCAGTTCCCTCGGCAGGTCCAATGAGCAGTTCTTC. Its translation is CASSSLGRSNEQFF.